This TCR beta chain was obtained from a study of blood T cells in healthy people across ages. Primers used in a second PCR of about 7 to 12 cycles were a sample-barcoded 5' primer and a J-beta primer mix. Template switching added a 12-random-nucleotide identifier to every cDNA molecule. TCRdb called the 5' RACE reads again in MiXCR, with one record for every CDR3 protein. This sample carries about 1.8 million distinct CDR3 sequences, less than 50% of them seen once, and the ten largest clones take 2.1%. The CDR3 covers 15 residues. CDR1 and CDR2 from the germline V gene are LNHNV and YYDKDF (reference sequence). The V gene end was trimmed by 5 bases and the J gene end by 1 base; junction bases not matched to a gene: 4. Donors were systemically healthy Caucasian individuals from Russia aged roughly 6 to 100 years. Peripheral blood was drawn, about 10 milliliters per donor.

The clonotype comes from a woman between 40 and 50 years old in good health. The specimen was blood. The genes are TRBV15 and TRBJ2-5; TRBD1 aligns across 10 bases. CDR3 coding DNA: TGTGCCACCAGCCACCGGGACAGGGGCCAAGAGACCCAGTACTTC. Its protein product is CATSHRDRGQETQYF.